The rows below give T cell receptor beta chains drawn from one sample of a study of shared clonotypes between healthy human individuals. Assay: immunoSEQ multiplex PCR; the TCRdb copy retains only in-frame clones and omits some. Altogether about 480,000 clones are present, about 79% being singletons, with the ten largest covering under 15%. Source material: PBMCs. Receptor source: a woman aged 40 to 55 in good health. Some clones in this sample may be carry-over from other donors' samples. CDR3s include the opening cysteine and the closing phenylalanine or tryptophan. A D gene is named only where the DNA matches it firmly. Rows may omit the clone size; those that give it use once, few, many or a size class.

V gene,J gene,D gene,clone size,CDR3 protein,CDR3 DNA
TRBV27,TRBJ2-1,NA,NA,CASSSRRKEYNEQFF,TGTGCCAGCAGTTCTCGGAGGAAAGAATACAATGAGCAGTTCTTC
TRBV11-2,TRBJ2-3,TRBD1,NA,CASSSLGQTITDTQYF,TGTGCCAGCAGCTCGCTGGGACAGACGATCACAGATACGCAGTATTTT
TRBV6-1,TRBJ2-6,NA,NA,CASEQVRGANVLTF,TGTGCCAGTGAACAGGTCCGTGGGGCCAACGTCCTGACTTTC
TRBV7-2,TRBJ2-1,NA,NA,CASSIELARLIDEQFF,TGTGCCAGCAGCATAGAACTAGCTAGGTTAATTGATGAGCAGTTCTTC
TRBV30,TRBJ2-3,TRBD2,NA,CAWSGGGGGSIGLSTDTQYF,TGTGCCTGGAGTGGGGGGGGAGGCGGATCGATAGGGCTTAGCACAGATACGCAGTATTTT
TRBV11-3,TRBJ2-1,NA,NA,CASSYGSLGGSYNEQFF,TGTGCCAGCAGCTATGGCTCTTTAGGCGGCTCCTACAATGAGCAGTTCTTC
TRBV30,TRBJ1-5,NA,NA,CAWSQDSSNQTQHF,TGTGCCTGGAGTCAGGACAGTAGCAATCAGACCCAGCATTTT
TRBV7-2,TRBJ2-2,NA,NA,CASSLATNTGELFF,TGTGCCAGCAGCTTAGCGACTAACACCGGGGAGCTGTTTTTT
TRBV5-4,TRBJ1-5,NA,once,CASSLSRGGNQPQHF,TGTGCCAGCAGCCTGAGTCGGGGTGGCAATCAGCCCCAGCATTTC
TRBV7-3,TRBJ2-7,NA,NA,CASSPSGHGLARTEQYF,TGTGCCAGCAGCCCCAGCGGACACGGTCTCGCCAGGACCGAGCAGTACTTC
TRBV10-1,TRBJ2-1,TRBD1,NA,CASALGTGDEQFF,TGCGCCAGCGCCCTCGGGACAGGGGATGAGCAGTTCTTC
TRBV5-3,TRBJ2-2,NA,NA,CARSRRQENTGELFF,TGTGCCAGAAGCCGTCGACAGGAGAACACCGGGGAGCTGTTTTTT
TRBV19,TRBJ2-2,TRBD1,once,CASSATGVGGELFF,TGTGCCAGTAGTGCCACAGGGGTGGGCGGGGAGCTGTTTTTT
TRBV28,TRBJ1-5,NA,NA,CASSLWQSDQPQHF,TGTGCCAGCAGTTTATGGCAGTCCGATCAGCCCCAGCATTTT
TRBV6-1,TRBJ1-3,NA,NA,CASSTKLDSGNTIYF,TGTGCCAGCAGTACTAAGCTGGACTCTGGAAACACCATATATTTT
TRBV11-2,TRBJ2-3,NA,NA,CASSQLRFGSTDTQYF,TGTGCCAGCAGCCAACTGAGGTTCGGGAGCACAGATACGCAGTATTTT
TRBV27,TRBJ1-2,TRBD1,NA,CASRPGQAYGYTF,TGTGCCAGCAGGCCCGGACAGGCCTATGGCTACACCTTC
TRBV18,TRBJ2-2,NA,NA,CASSQEVPNTGELFF,TGTGCCAGCTCACAAGAAGTACCGAACACCGGGGAGCTGTTTTTT
TRBV28,TRBJ1-3,NA,NA,CASSSPGRTSGNTIYF,TGTGCCAGCAGTTCGCCGGGACGGACCTCTGGAAACACCATATATTTT
TRBV2,TRBJ1-5,NA,once,CASSNWDSNQPQHF,TGTGCCAGCAGTAACTGGGATAGCAATCAGCCCCAGCATTTT
TRBV2,TRBJ2-7,NA,NA,CASREGGSYEQYF,TGTGCCAGCAGGGAGGGGGGCTCCTACGAGCAGTACTTC
TRBV5-1,TRBJ2-5,NA,NA,CASSLIRETQYF,TGCGCCAGCAGCTTGATAAGGGAGACCCAGTACTTC